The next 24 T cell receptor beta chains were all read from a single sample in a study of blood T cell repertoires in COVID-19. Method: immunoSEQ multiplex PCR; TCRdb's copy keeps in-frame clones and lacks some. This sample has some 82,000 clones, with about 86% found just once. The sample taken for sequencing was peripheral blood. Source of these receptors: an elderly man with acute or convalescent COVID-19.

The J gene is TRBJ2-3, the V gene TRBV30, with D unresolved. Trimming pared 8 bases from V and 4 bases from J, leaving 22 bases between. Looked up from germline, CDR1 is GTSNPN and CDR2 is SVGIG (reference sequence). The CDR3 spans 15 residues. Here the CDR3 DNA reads TGTGCCCTGCGGAGAAATATTAATCTGGCAGATACGCAGTATTTT. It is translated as CALRRNINLADTQYF.

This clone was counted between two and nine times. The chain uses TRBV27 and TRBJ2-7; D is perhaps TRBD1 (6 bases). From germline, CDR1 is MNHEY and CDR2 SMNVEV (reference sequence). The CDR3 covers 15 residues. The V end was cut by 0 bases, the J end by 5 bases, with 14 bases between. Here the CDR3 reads CASSLSEWTVHEQYF. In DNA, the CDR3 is TGTGCCAGCAGTTTATCGGAATGGACAGTACACGAGCAGTACTTC.

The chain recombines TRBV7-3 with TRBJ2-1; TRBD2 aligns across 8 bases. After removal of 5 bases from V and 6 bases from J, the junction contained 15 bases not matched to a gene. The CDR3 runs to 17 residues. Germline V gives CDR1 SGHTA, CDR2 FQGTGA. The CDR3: CASSPLGAGAQSNEQFF. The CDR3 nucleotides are TGTGCCAGCAGCCCCCTTGGAGCGGGAGCCCAAAGCAATGAGCAGTTCTTC.

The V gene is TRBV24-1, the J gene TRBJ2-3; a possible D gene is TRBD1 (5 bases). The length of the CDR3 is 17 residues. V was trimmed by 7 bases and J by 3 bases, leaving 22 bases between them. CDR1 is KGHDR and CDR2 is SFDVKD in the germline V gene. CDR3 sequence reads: CATSDKFQGIGTDTQYF. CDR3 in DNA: TGTGCCACCAGCGACAAGTTCCAGGGAATCGGGACAGATACGCAGTATTTT.

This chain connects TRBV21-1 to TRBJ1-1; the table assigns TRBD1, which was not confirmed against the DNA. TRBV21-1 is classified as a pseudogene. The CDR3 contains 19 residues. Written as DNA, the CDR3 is TGTGCCAGCAGCAACGACAGGTCGACCTACACCTTGATGAACACTGAAGCTTTCTTT. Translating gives CASSNDRSTYTLMNTEAFF.

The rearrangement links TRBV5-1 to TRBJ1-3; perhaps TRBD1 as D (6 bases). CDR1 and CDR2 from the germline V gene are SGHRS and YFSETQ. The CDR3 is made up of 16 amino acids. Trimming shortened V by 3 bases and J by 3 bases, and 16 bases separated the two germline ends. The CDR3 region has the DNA TGCGCCAGCAGCTCTGAGGGACACGGAGTTGGAAACACCATATATTTT. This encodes CASSSEGHGVGNTIYF.

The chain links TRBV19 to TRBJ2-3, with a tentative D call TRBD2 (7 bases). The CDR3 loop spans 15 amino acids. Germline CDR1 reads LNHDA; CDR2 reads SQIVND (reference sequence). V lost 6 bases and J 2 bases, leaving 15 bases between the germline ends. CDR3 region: CASSFTGGYTDTQYF. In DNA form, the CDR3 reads TGTGCCAGTAGCTTTACGGGGGGCTACACAGATACGCAGTATTTT. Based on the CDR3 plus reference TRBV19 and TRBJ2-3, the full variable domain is DGGITQSPKYLFRKEGQNVTLSCEQNLNHDAMYWYRQDPGQGLRLIYYSQIVNDFQKGDIAEGYSVSREKKESFPLTVTSAQKNPTAFYLCASSFTGGYTDTQYFGPGTRLTVL.

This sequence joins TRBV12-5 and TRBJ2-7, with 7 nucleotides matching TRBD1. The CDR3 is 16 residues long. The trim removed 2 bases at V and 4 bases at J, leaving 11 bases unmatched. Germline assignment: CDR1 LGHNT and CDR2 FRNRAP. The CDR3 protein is CASGLSLRGPSYEQYF. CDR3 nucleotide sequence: TGTGCTAGTGGTTTGTCATTGAGGGGGCCTTCTTACGAGCAGTACTTC.

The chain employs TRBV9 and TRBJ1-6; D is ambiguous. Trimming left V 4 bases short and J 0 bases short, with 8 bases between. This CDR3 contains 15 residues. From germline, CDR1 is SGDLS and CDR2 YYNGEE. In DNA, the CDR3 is TGTGCCAGCAGCACGGGTAGCTCCTATAATTCACCCCTCCACTTT. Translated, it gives CASSTGSSYNSPLHF.

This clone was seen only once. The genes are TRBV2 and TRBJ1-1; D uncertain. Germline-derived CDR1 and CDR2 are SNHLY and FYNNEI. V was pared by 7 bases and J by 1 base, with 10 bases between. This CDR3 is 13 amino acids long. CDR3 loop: CASNRERNTEAFF. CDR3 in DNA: TGTGCCAGCAATCGCGAAAGGAACACTGAAGCTTTCTTT.

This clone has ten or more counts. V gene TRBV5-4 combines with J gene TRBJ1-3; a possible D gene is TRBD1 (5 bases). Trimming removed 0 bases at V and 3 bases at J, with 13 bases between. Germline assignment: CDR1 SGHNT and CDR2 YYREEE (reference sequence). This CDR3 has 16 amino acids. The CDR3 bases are TGTGCCAGCAGCTTGGACGGGGACTTAGGTGGAAACACCATATATTTT. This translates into CASSLDGDLGGNTIYF.

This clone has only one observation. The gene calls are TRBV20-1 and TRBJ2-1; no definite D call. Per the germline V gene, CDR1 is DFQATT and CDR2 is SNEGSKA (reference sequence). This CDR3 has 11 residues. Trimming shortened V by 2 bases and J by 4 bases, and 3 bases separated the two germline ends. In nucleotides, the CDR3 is TGCAGTGCTAGACAGTACAATGAGCAGTTCTTC. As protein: CSARQYNEQFF.

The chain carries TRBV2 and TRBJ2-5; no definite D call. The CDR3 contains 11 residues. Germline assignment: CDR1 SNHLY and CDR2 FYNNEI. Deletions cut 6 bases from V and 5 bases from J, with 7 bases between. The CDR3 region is CASRIGETQYF. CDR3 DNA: TGTGCCAGCAGGATCGGGGAGACCCAGTACTTC. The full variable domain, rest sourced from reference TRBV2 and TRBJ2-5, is EPEVTQTPSHQVTQMGQEVILRCVPISNHLYFYWYRQILGQKVEFLVSFYNNEISEKSEIFDDQFSVERPDGSNFTLKIRSTKLEDSAMYFCASRIGETQYFGPGTRLLVL.

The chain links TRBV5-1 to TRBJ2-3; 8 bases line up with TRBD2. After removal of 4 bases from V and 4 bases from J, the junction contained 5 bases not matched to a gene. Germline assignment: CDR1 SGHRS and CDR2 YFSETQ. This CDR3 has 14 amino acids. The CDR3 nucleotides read TGCGCCAGCAGCGTCGGGAGGGCCCCAGATACGCAGTATTTT. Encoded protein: CASSVGRAPDTQYF.

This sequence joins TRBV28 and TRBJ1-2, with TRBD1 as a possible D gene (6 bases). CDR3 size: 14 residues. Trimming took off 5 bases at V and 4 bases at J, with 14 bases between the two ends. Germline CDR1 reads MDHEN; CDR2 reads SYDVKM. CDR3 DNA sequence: TGTGCCAGCAGTCCGTCAGGGGTTCTCTATGGCTACACCTTC. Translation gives CASSPSGVLYGYTF.

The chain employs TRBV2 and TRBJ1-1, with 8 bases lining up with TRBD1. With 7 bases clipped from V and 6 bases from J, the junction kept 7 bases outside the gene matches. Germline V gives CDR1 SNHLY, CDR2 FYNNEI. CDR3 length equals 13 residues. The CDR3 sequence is CASILDRGAEAFF. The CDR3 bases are TGTGCCAGCATCCTAGACAGGGGCGCTGAAGCTTTCTTT.

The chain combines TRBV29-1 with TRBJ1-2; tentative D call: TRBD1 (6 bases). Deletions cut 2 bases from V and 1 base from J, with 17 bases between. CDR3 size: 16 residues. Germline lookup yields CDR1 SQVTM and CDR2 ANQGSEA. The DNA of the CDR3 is TGCAGCGTTGAACCACTAACCGGGACACTTAACTATGGCTACACCTTC. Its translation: CSVEPLTGTLNYGYTF.

In DNA, the CDR3 is TGTGCCAGCAGCCCTTCCCGGTACTCCTACAATGAGCAGTTCTTC. Translating it yields CASSPSRYSYNEQFF. This chain uses TRBV5-4 with TRBJ2-1; D not certain. Trimming shortened V by 4 bases and J by 0 bases, and 11 bases separated the two germline ends. The germline gives CDR1 SGHNT, CDR2 YYREEE (reference sequence). The CDR3 totals 15 residues. Complete variable domain (other parts from reference TRBV5-4 and TRBJ2-1): ETGVTQSPTHLIKTRGQQVTLRCSSQSGHNTVSWYQQALGQGPQFIFQYYREEENGRGNFPPRFSGLQFPNYSSELNVNALELDDSALYLCASSPSRYSYNEQFFGPGTRLTVL.

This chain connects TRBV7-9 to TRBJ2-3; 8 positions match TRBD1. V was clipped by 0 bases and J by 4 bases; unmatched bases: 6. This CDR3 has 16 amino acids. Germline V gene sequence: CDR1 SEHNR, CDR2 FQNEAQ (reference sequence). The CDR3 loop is CASSLAMAGGSDTQYF. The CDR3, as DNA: TGTGCCAGCAGCTTAGCGATGGCAGGGGGCTCAGATACGCAGTATTTT.

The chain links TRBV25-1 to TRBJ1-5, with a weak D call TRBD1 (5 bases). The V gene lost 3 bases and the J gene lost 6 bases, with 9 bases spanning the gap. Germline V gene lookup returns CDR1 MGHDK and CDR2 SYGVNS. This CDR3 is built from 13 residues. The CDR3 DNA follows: TGTGCCAGCAGTGACCCAAGGGGTCAGCCCCAGCATTTT. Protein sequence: CASSDPRGQPQHF.

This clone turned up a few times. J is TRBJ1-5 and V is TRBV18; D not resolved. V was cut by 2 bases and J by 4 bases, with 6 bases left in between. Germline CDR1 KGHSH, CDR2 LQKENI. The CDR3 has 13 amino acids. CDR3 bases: TGTGCCAGCTCACCAAGCAGGAATCAGCCCCAGCATTTT. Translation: CASSPSRNQPQHF. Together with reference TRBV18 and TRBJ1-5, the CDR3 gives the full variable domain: NAGVMQNPRHLVRRRGQEARLRCSPMKGHSHVYWYRQLPEEGLKFMVYLQKENIIDESGMPKERFSAEFPKEGPSILRIQQVVRGDSAAYFCASSPSRNQPQHFGDGTRLSIL.

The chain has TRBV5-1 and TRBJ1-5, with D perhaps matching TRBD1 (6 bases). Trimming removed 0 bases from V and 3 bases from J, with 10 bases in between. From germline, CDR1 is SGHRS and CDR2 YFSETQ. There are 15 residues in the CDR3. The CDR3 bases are TGCGCCAGCAGCTTGGGACCAGGGGACAATCAGCCCCAGCATTTT. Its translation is CASSLGPGDNQPQHF.

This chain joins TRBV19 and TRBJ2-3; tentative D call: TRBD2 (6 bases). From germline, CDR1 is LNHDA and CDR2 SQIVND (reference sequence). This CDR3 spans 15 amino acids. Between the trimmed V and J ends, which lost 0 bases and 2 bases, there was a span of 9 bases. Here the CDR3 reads CASSIEAGITDTQYF. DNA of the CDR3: TGTGCCAGTAGTATAGAAGCGGGTATCACAGATACGCAGTATTTT.

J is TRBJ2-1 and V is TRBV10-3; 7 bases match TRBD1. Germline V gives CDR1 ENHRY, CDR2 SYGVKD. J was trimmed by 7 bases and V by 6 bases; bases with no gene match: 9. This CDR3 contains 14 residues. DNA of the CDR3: TGTGCCATCAGCGCCCTCACAGGGGAGAATGAGCAGTTCTTC. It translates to CAISALTGENEQFF.